This paragraph covers one T cell receptor beta chain sequence. Its ends do not fully match the called genes, so a read error is possible. The sample belongs to a study of tumor-infiltrating lymphocytes in primary liver carcinoma. Reverse transcription of 500 to 650 ng total RNA with a constant-region primer produced TCR beta cDNA. Employing slightly modified ARM-PCR, three nested multiplex PCR rounds were run, and these gave rise to the TCR beta libraries. Primers for the first two PCR rounds were TRBV1-TRBV30 forward primers and a C-beta reverse primer (around 10 cycles per round). TCRdb reanalysed the multiplex PCR reads using MiXCR and keeps one entry per CDR3 protein. The sample gives around 100,000 distinct CDR3 sequences, 55% to 75% of which show up once; roughly 10% is in the top ten. The CDR3 is 11 amino acids. The germline gives CDR1 SEHNR, CDR2 FQNEAQ (reference sequence). Joint extraction of RNA and DNA used roughly 20-33 mg of bulk tissue that was unsorted.

This chain joins TRBV7-9 and TRBJ2-7, with D unresolved. The source material was liver tumor tissue from sampling region 5. Subset in this sample: tumor region T5, tumor centre. This sequence was found in a woman aged 55-75 years with primary liver carcinoma and hepatitis B virus infection. CDR3 in amino acids: CARSLTYEQYF. The CDR3, as DNA: TGTGCCAGAAGCTTAACATACGAGCAGTACTTC.